These 3 T cell receptor beta chains originate from one sample sequenced in a study of blood T cell repertoires in COVID-19. The repertoire was sequenced with immunoSEQ multiplex PCR; TCRdb's copy has only in-frame clones and lacks some. The sample lists approximately 220,000 clones, around 82% occurring once. Sequences were obtained from PBMCs or T cells enriched from blood (not recorded which). These receptors originate from a woman in her 40s who had been exposed to COVID-19.

This chain uses TRBV27 with TRBJ1-1; a weak D match, TRBD1 (6 bases). Germline CDR1 and CDR2: MNHEY and SMNVEV (reference sequence). Trimming stripped 2 bases from V and 4 bases from J, with 14 bases between. The CDR3 consists of 15 residues. The CDR3 region has the DNA TGTGCCAGCAGTTTACGGAGGGGGGGCTTCACTGAAGCTTTCTTT. Protein sequence: CASSLRRGGFTEAFF.

The sample holds one count of this clone. The V call is TRBV28, the J call TRBJ1-4; D might be TRBD1 (6 bases). V was clipped by 1 base and J by 8 bases, with 17 bases between them. CDR1 and CDR2 from the germline V gene are MDHEN and SYDVKM. CDR3 length: 16 residues. This chain's CDR3 is CASSLLAGASREKLFF. The CDR3 DNA reads TGTGCCAGCAGTTTATTAGCGGGGGCCTCAAGGGAAAAACTGTTTTTT. Looking up the rest from reference TRBV28 and TRBJ1-4 gives the full variable domain: DVKVTQSSRYLVKRTGEKVFLECVQDMDHENMFWYRQDPGLGLRLIYFSYDVKMKEKGDIPEGYSVSREKKERFSLILESASTNQTSMYLCASSLLAGASREKLFFGSGTQLSVL.

The chain employs TRBV15 and TRBJ2-4; D is possibly TRBD1 (6 bases). Germline V gene sequence: CDR1 LNHNV, CDR2 YYDKDF (reference sequence). Deletions cut 2 bases from V and 1 base from J, with 6 bases between. CDR3 length: 14 residues. The CDR3 coding sequence is TGTGCCACCAGCAGACAGGGGGCCAAAAACATTCAGTACTTC. It yields the protein CATSRQGAKNIQYF.